The 30 T cell receptor beta chains in this list originate from one sample, sequenced in a study of cytomegalovirus exposure and HLA in healthy donors. In the PCR, 60 Vbeta and 13 Jbeta primers were used. Measured with immunoSEQ multiplex PCR; TCRdb has only the in-frame clones, and not every one. This sample has 200,000 to 250,000 clones, with about 84% found just once. Sequenced sample: PBMCs. These receptors were obtained from a human donor in good health.

This chain uses TRBV11-2 with TRBJ2-5, with D possibly matching TRBD2 (6 bases). The CDR3 sequence is 16 residues long. V gave up 3 bases and J gave up 2 bases, with 16 bases separating them. Per germline, CDR1 SGHAT and CDR2 FQNNGV. The CDR3 loop is CASSLSRDGLQETQYF. The DNA for the CDR3 is TGTGCCAGCAGCTTGTCACGGGACGGACTACAAGAGACCCAGTACTTC.

The CDR3: CASRLRGTSSYNSPLHF. CDR3 coding DNA: TGTGCCAGCAGGCTTAGGGGGACGAGCTCCTATAATTCACCCCTCCACTTT. The V and J genes are TRBV28 and TRBJ1-6, with D possibly TRBD1 on 6 matching bases. Between the trimmed V and J ends, which lost 6 bases and 0 bases, there was a span of 15 bases. This CDR3 spans 17 amino acids. From germline, CDR1 is MDHEN and CDR2 SYDVKM.

The chain recombines TRBV5-1 with TRBJ1-3; 7 nucleotides match TRBD1. CDR3 length: 15 residues. Germline trimming cut 3 bases from V and 0 bases from J; bases unmatched to any gene: 3. Germline values: CDR1 SGHRS, CDR2 YFSETQ. This CDR3 is CASSSTGSSGNTIYF. The CDR3 DNA is TGCGCCAGCAGCTCGACAGGGTCCTCTGGAAACACCATATATTTT.

The chain combines TRBV11-3 with TRBJ2-7, with 7 bases matching TRBD1. Germline CDR1 SGHNT, CDR2 YENEEA. The CDR3 is made up of 13 amino acids. Unmatched junction bases numbered 7, after V lost 6 bases and J lost 5 bases. CDR3 DNA sequence: TGTGCCAGCAGGCAACAGGGGTCGGACGAGCAGTACTTC. It specifies CASRQQGSDEQYF.

V and J are TRBV5-1 and TRBJ1-2; 8 bases agree with TRBD1. Germline V gene data show CDR1 as SGHRS and CDR2 as YFSETQ. This CDR3 comprises 14 residues. V dropped 2 bases and J dropped 4; count of bases not matched to a gene: 4. This CDR3 is CASSLDRGTYGYTF. In DNA form, the CDR3 reads TGCGCCAGCAGCTTAGACAGGGGCACCTATGGCTACACCTTC.

CDR3 protein: CASARGSYEQYF. As DNA, the CDR3 is TGTGCCAGCGCCCGGGGCTCCTACGAGCAGTACTTC. This chain links TRBV2 with TRBJ2-7; TRBD2 might be the D (5 bases). Germline V gene sequence: CDR1 SNHLY, CDR2 FYNNEI. With 8 bases removed from V and 0 bases from J, the gap between germline ends came to 8 bases. The CDR3 runs 12 residues.

The rearrangement joins TRBV2 to TRBJ2-7, with TRBD2 matching over 11 bases. From germline, CDR1 is SNHLY and CDR2 FYNNEI. The CDR3 totals 12 residues. Trimming cost V 7 bases and J 7 bases; bases outside gene matches: 3. The CDR3 spells CASTLAGDEQYF. The CDR3 DNA reads as TGTGCCAGCACACTAGCGGGAGATGAGCAGTACTTC.

This chain links TRBV15 with TRBJ2-7; 9 bases align to TRBD2. CDR3 length equals 17 residues. Germline-derived CDR1 and CDR2 are LNHNV and YYDKDF (reference sequence). V trimming: 0 bases; J trimming: 2 bases; junction bases outside the gene matches: 8. The CDR3 loop reads CATSRDVSGRPPYEQYF. DNA of the CDR3: TGTGCCACCAGCAGAGATGTCAGCGGGAGGCCCCCCTACGAGCAGTACTTC. The whole variable domain, filled in from reference TRBV15 and TRBJ2-7, reads DAMVIQNPRYQVTQFGKPVTLSCSQTLNHNVMYWYQQKSSQAPKLLFHYYDKDFNNEADTPDNFQSRRPNTSFCFLDIRSPGLGDTAMYLCATSRDVSGRPPYEQYFGPGTRLTVT.

The chain carries TRBV14 and TRBJ1-1; TRBD1 is a possible D gene (5 bases). Trimming stripped 4 bases from V and 0 bases from J, with 12 bases between. Per the germline V gene, CDR1 is SGHDN and CDR2 is FVKESK. CDR3 size: 15 residues. CDR3 loop: CASSLPGLVNTEAFF. The CDR3 DNA sequence: TGTGCCAGCAGCCTCCCGGGACTAGTGAACACTGAAGCTTTCTTT. The variable domain in full, completed from reference TRBV14 and TRBJ1-1, reads EAGVTQFPSHSVIEKGQTVTLRCDPISGHDNLYWYRRVMGKEIKFLLHFVKESKQDESGMPNNRFLAERTGGTYSTLKVQPAELEDSGVYFCASSLPGLVNTEAFFGQGTRLTVV.

The V gene is TRBV7-3, the J gene TRBJ2-7; 7 bases line up with TRBD1. CDR1 SGHTA and CDR2 FQGTGA come from the germline V gene. Losses at the gene ends were 5 bases for V and 4 bases for J; bases not matched to a gene: 11. The CDR3 runs to 15 residues. The CDR3 spells CASSPSGTELYEQYF. CDR3 sequence (DNA): TGTGCCAGCAGCCCCTCCGGGACAGAACTTTACGAGCAGTACTTC. The full variable domain, in which reference TRBV7-3 and TRBJ2-7 provide the parts outside the CDR3, is GAGVSQTPSNKVTEKGKYVELRCDPISGHTALYWYRQSLGQGPEFLIYFQGTGAADDSGLPNDRFFAVRPEGSVSTLKIQRTERGDSAVYLCASSPSGTELYEQYFGPGTRLTVT.

This chain links TRBV7-2 with TRBJ2-3; no clear D gene. The germline V gene has CDR1 SGHTA and CDR2 FQGNSA. The CDR3 length is 14 residues. The germline V and J ends were trimmed by 4 bases and 3 bases, with 11 bases remaining between them. In DNA form, the CDR3 reads TGTGCCAGCAGCTCCCAGCCCGGGACAGATACGCAGTATTTT. It is translated as CASSSQPGTDTQYF.

Note on this clone: An end of the junction differs from the germline gene, which may be a read error. The V call is TRBV7-9, the J call TRBJ2-2; 13 bases line up with TRBD2. This CDR3 contains 19 residues. CDR1 is SEHNR, CDR2 FQNEAQ, per germline (reference sequence). Here the CDR3 reads CSSSFDLLAGGPKTGELFF. CDR3 nucleotide sequence: TGTTCCAGCAGCTTCGACCTACTAGCGGGAGGGCCCAAAACCGGGGAGCTGTTTTTT.

This clone was picked up a small number of times. This CDR3 is also generated by other DNA sequences in the sample. This chain joins TRBV5-1 and TRBJ2-3, with a tentative D call TRBD1 (5 bases). The germline V gene encodes CDR1 SGHRS and CDR2 YFSETQ. With 7 bases removed from V and 1 base from J, the gap between germline ends came to 13 bases. This CDR3 is built from 14 residues. CDR3 loop: CASAQGHRTDTQYF. The CDR3 nucleotides read TGCGCCAGCGCACAAGGACACCGCACAGATACGCAGTATTTT.

The chain links TRBV28 to TRBJ2-7, with TRBD1 matching over 11 bases. This CDR3 comprises 15 residues. The ends lost 6 bases at V and 1 base at J; junction bases unmatched: 5. Germline values: CDR1 MDHEN, CDR2 SYDVKM. The CDR3 loop reads CASSSGTGGSYEQYF. The CDR3 coding sequence is TGTGCCAGCAGCTCCGGGACAGGGGGTTCCTACGAGCAGTACTTC.

This clone was seen a few times. The chain joins TRBV29-1 to TRBJ2-3; 8 bases align to TRBD1. Per the germline V gene, CDR1 is SQVTM and CDR2 is ANQGSEA. This CDR3 spans 13 amino acids. V was clipped by 8 bases and J by 1 base; unmatched bases: 5. For the CDR3, the DNA is TGCAGCACCGGACAGGGAGGCACAGATACGCAGTATTTT. Amino acids: CSTGQGGTDTQYF.

This clone was recorded once. V gene TRBV11-3 combines with J gene TRBJ2-5; the D is unclear. The J call may be faulty, since TRBJ2-7 better matches the DNA end. The CDR3 spans 13 residues. In germline, CDR1 is SGHNT, CDR2 YENEEA. The CDR3 here is CASSLATEYEQYF. CDR3 sequence (DNA): TGTGCCAGCAGCTTAGCCACAGAATACGAGCAGTACTTC.

The rearrangement links TRBV29-1 to TRBJ1-4, with a weak D call TRBD1 (5 bases). Germline V lookup: CDR1 SQVTM, CDR2 ANQGSEA. This CDR3 is 11 amino acids long. V was clipped by 3 bases and J by 10 bases, with 9 bases between them. CDR3 loop: CSVDWGGKLFF. CDR3 nucleotides: TGCAGCGTTGATTGGGGGGGAAAACTGTTTTTT.

This clone was seen a single time. V gene TRBV7-9 combines with J gene TRBJ2-3, with unresolved D. Germline assignment: CDR1 SEHNR and CDR2 FQNEAQ (reference sequence). Trimming removed 5 bases at V and 7 bases at J, with 16 bases between. This CDR3 region has 14 residues. CDR3 in DNA: TGTGCCAGCAGCCCTTCCACCCCACTTTATACGCAGTATTTT. Translation: CASSPSTPLYTQYF.

This clone has only a few counts. The rearrangement joins TRBV5-8 to TRBJ2-3, with TRBD2 matching 9 bases. From germline, CDR1 is SGHTS and CDR2 YDEGEE. The CDR3 totals 15 residues. V trimming: 4 bases; J trimming: 6 bases; junction bases outside the gene matches: 9. Written as DNA, the CDR3 is TGTGCCAGCAGCCTGCGAGCGGGAGGCGGGGATACGCAGTATTTT. The encoded protein is CASSLRAGGGDTQYF. Full variable domain (missing parts from reference TRBV5-8 and TRBJ2-3): EAGVTQSPTHLIKTRGQQATLRCSPISGHTSVYWYQQALGLGLQFLLWYDEGEERNRGNFPPRFSGRQFPNYSSELNVNALELEDSALYLCASSLRAGGGDTQYFGPGTRLTVL.

V usage is TRBV5-1 and J usage is TRBJ2-7; 9 nucleotides agree with TRBD1. With 9 bases clipped from V and 4 bases from J, the junction kept 14 bases outside the gene matches. The CDR3 contains 15 residues. Germline V gives CDR1 SGHRS, CDR2 YFSETQ. The CDR3 sequence is CATALQQGALYEQYF. Written as DNA, the CDR3 is TGCGCCACCGCACTTCAACAGGGGGCTTTATACGAGCAGTACTTC.

The J gene is TRBJ2-7, the V gene TRBV6-5, with TRBD1 matching 8 bases. Germline V CDR1 and CDR2: MNHEY, SVGAGI. This CDR3 contains 15 residues. V gave up 6 bases and J gave up 4 bases; unmatched junction bases: 11. The CDR3 sequence: CASRREDRVHYEQYF. The DNA for the CDR3 is TGTGCCAGCAGACGAGAGGACAGGGTCCATTACGAGCAGTACTTC.

The chain couples TRBV6-5 to TRBJ2-1; weak D call: TRBD1 (6 bases). Deletions cut 3 bases from V and 5 bases from J, with 17 bases between. Germline-derived CDR1 and CDR2 are MNHEY and SVGAGI. The CDR3 has 16 residues. CDR3 nucleotides: TGTGCCAGCAGTTATTCCGTCGGGACAACTAACAATGAGCAGTTCTTC. This gives the protein CASSYSVGTTNNEQFF.

The chain employs TRBV7-9 and TRBJ1-2; TRBD1 might be the D (6 bases). Germline V CDR1 and CDR2: SEHNR, FQNEAQ (reference sequence). The CDR3 runs to 16 residues. Trimming cost V 4 bases and J 1 base, with 16 bases left between them. CDR3 protein: CASSSRQALINYGYTF. The DNA for the CDR3 is TGTGCCAGCAGCTCAAGACAGGCCCTCATTAACTATGGCTACACCTTC.

V usage is TRBV28 and J usage is TRBJ1-4; possible D gene TRBD1, 6 bases. The CDR3 runs 14 residues. V was pared by 6 bases and J by 8 bases, with 16 bases between. Germline CDR1 reads MDHEN; CDR2 reads SYDVKM. CDR3 sequence: CASRIGGGREKLFF. The CDR3 DNA is TGTGCCAGCAGAATAGGGGGGGGAAGGGAAAAACTGTTTTTT.

The rearrangement uses TRBV5-1 and TRBJ2-7, with 7 bases aligning to TRBD1. This CDR3 spans 14 amino acids. The germline V gene has CDR1 SGHRS and CDR2 YFSETQ. The junction had 4 bases not matched to a gene; V was cut back by 0 bases and J by 4 bases. The CDR3 reads CASSLANRGYEQYF. For the CDR3, the DNA is TGCGCCAGCAGCTTGGCCAACAGGGGTTACGAGCAGTACTTC.

The genes are TRBV7-8 and TRBJ2-6; a weak D match, TRBD1 (7 bases). This CDR3 contains 18 residues. V was pared by 5 bases and J by 0 bases, with 17 bases between. Germline V gives CDR1 SGHVS, CDR2 FQNEAQ. CDR3 nucleotide sequence: TGTGCCAGCAGCCAGGGGGGCGACGGAAGCTCTGGGGCCAACGTCCTGACTTTC. This translates into CASSQGGDGSSGANVLTF. Full variable domain (remainder filled in from reference TRBV7-8 and TRBJ2-6): GAGVSQSPRYKVAKRGQDVALRCDPISGHVSLFWYQQALGQGPEFLTYFQNEAQLDKSGLPSDRFFAERPEGSVSTLKIQRTQQEDSAVYLCASSQGGDGSSGANVLTFGAGSRLTVL.

The CDR3 DNA sequence: TGTGCCAGCAGCTTATTTGCAGGGATCGAGACCCAGTACTTC. This codes for CASSLFAGIETQYF. The chain combines TRBV7-9 with TRBJ2-5; D possibly corresponds to TRBD1 (5 bases). Germline V lookup: CDR1 SEHNR, CDR2 FQNEAQ (reference sequence). The length of the CDR3 is 14 residues. The V end lost 2 bases, the J end lost 5 bases, and 12 bases lay between the germline ends.

DNA for the CDR3: TGTGCCAGCAGCTTCGTGAGTAGCGGGAGTGGGCTCGGAGAGCAGTACTTC. It codes for CASSFVSSGSGLGEQYF. The chain uses TRBV5-4 and TRBJ2-7; 9 bases are shared with TRBD2. V shed 2 bases, J shed 7 bases, and the junction held 16 bases outside the gene matches. This CDR3 comprises 17 residues. Looked up from germline, CDR1 is SGHNT and CDR2 is YYREEE (reference sequence).

The chain recombines TRBV19 with TRBJ1-5; 9 nucleotides align to TRBD1. The germline V gene has CDR1 LNHDA and CDR2 SQIVND (reference sequence). Unmatched junction bases numbered 21, after V lost 5 bases and J lost 7 bases. The CDR3 covers 19 residues. DNA for the CDR3: TGTGCCAGTAGTGCCCCCGGGACAGGGACACGCGGGTTTGGACAGCCCCAGCATTTT. Translated, it gives CASSAPGTGTRGFGQPQHF.

The chain uses TRBV7-9 and TRBJ2-6; 11 bases are shared with TRBD1. Germline V CDR1 and CDR2: SEHNR, FQNEAQ (reference sequence). The J segment lost 0 bases and the V segment lost 0 bases, leaving 1 base of the junction unmatched. The CDR3 is 18 residues long. This CDR3 is CASSLAGTGGSGANVLTF. As DNA, the CDR3 is TGTGCCAGCAGCTTAGCCGGGACAGGGGGCTCTGGGGCCAACGTCCTGACTTTC.